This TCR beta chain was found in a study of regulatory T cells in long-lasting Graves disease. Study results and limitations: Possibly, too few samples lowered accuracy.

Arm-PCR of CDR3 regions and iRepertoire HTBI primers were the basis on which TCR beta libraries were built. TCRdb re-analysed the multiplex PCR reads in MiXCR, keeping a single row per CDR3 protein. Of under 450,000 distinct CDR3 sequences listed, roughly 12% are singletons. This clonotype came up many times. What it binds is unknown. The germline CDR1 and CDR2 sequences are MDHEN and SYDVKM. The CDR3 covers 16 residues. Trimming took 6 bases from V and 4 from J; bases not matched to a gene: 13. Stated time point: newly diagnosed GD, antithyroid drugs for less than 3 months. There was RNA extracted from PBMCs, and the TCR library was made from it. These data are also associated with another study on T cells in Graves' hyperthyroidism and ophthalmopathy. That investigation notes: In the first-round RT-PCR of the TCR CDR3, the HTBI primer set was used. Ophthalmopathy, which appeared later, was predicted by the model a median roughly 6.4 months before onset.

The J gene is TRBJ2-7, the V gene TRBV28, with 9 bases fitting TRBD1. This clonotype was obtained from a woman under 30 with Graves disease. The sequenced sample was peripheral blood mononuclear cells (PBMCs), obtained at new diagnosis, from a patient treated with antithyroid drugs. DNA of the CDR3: TGTGCCAGCAGCGGATATACAGGGGGCACGATTTACGAGCAGTACTTC. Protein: CASSGYTGGTIYEQYF.